This is a list of T cell receptor beta chains from one sample in a study of neoadjuvant anti-PD-1 for oral cavity cancer. Profiling relied on immunoSEQ multiplex PCR, and the TCRdb table lists in-frame clones only, not all of them. The data show 15,000 or so clones, with around 62% seen just once and around 2.8% held by the top ten. The sequenced sample was PBMCs, obtained before nivolumab (anti-PD-1) treatment. These receptors originate from a person between 35 and 79 years old with oral cavity squamous cell carcinoma. The CDR3 runs from the conserved cysteine through the conserved F or W. The order of the fields is clone size, J gene, V gene, D gene, CDR3 protein, CDR3 DNA. D genes are given only for firm matches. Part of the rows lack a size; the others show once, few, many or a class for expanded clones.

NA,TRBJ2-1,TRBV5-1,TRBD1,CASSRPGTGSEQFF,TGCGCCAGCAGCCGTCCCGGGACAGGGTCCGAGCAGTTCTTC
few,TRBJ2-1,TRBV5-1,NA,CASTSGNEQFF,TGCGCCAGCACGAGCGGAAATGAGCAGTTCTTC
NA,TRBJ2-2,TRBV30,NA,CAWSLRTTSAGELFF,TGTGCCTGGAGTCTTAGGACCACCTCGGCCGGGGAGCTGTTTTTT
NA,TRBJ2-7,TRBV7-9,TRBD1,CASSQTGGPVNYEQYF,TGTGCCAGCAGCCAAACAGGGGGCCCAGTTAACTACGAGCAGTACTTC
NA,TRBJ2-3,TRBV19,TRBD1,CASTARPGQRTDTQYF,TGTGCCAGTACCGCACGCCCGGGACAGAGAACAGATACGCAGTATTTT
NA,TRBJ2-1,TRBV6-1,NA,CASSGRSRGGNEQFF,TGTGCCAGCAGTGGACGAAGCCGAGGGGGCAATGAGCAGTTCTTC
NA,TRBJ1-1,TRBV7-9,NA,CASSFGQLDEAFF,TGTGCCAGCAGCTTTGGACAGCTGGATGAAGCTTTCTTT
NA,TRBJ1-1,TRBV5-1,NA,CASSLGSNTEAFF,TGCGCCAGCAGCTTGGGGAGTAACACTGAAGCTTTCTTT
NA,TRBJ2-3,TRBV5-1,NA,CASGTGSSAADTQYF,TGCGCCAGCGGTACAGGGTCATCTGCTGCCGATACGCAGTATTTT
NA,TRBJ1-5,TRBV29-1,NA,CSVIDRYNQPQHF,TGCAGCGTCATAGACAGGTACAATCAGCCCCAGCATTTT